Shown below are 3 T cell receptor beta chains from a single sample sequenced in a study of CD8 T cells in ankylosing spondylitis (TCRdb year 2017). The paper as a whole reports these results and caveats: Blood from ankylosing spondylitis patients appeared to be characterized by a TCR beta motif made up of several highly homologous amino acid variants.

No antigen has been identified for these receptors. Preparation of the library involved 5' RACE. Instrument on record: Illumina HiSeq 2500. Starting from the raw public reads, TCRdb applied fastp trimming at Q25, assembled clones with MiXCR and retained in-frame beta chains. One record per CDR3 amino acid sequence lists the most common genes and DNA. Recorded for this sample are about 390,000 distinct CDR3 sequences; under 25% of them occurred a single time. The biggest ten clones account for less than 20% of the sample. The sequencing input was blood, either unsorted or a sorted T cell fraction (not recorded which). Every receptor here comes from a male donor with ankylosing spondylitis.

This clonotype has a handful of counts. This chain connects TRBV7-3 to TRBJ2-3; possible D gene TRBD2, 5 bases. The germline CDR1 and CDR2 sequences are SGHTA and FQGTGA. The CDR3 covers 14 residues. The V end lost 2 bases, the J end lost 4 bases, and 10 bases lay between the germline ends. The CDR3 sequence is CASSLGSYPDTQYF. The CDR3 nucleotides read TGTGCCAGCAGCTTAGGGAGTTACCCAGATACGCAGTATTTT.

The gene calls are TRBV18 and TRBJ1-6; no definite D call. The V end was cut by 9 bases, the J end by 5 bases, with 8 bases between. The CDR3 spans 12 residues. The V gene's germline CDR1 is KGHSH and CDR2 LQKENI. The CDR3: CASSIDNSPLHF. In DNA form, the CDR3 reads TGTGCCAGTTCGATTGATAATTCACCCCTCCACTTT.

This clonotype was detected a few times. CDR3 bases: TGTGCCAGCAGGTCGGAGACCGGGGAGCTGTTTTTT. Amino acids: CASRSETGELFF. The chain employs TRBV6-5 and TRBJ2-2; D is ambiguous. The CDR3 runs 12 residues. CDR1 is MNHEY, CDR2 SVGAGI, per germline. The ends were cut back, 6 bases at V and 5 bases at J, with 7 bases in the middle.